This T cell receptor beta chain originates from a study of technical replicates of blood from several donors. Trimming removed 7 bases at V and 2 bases at J, with 12 bases between. The CDR3 runs to 14 residues. Germline assignment: CDR1 SNHLY and CDR2 FYNNEI. Sequencing used immunoSEQ multiplex PCR; TCRdb keeps in-frame clones, though not all of them. The sample has about 81,000 clones, about 81% seen once. Sample: PBMCs. This sequence joins TRBV2 and TRBJ1-5, with D possibly being TRBD1 (5 bases). The receptor's source is a human donor in good health. Some clones in this sample may be carry-over from other donors' samples. Here the CDR3 reads CASTLRAGNQPQHF. CDR3 coding DNA: TGTGCCAGCACGCTCAGGGCAGGCAATCAGCCCCAGCATTTT.